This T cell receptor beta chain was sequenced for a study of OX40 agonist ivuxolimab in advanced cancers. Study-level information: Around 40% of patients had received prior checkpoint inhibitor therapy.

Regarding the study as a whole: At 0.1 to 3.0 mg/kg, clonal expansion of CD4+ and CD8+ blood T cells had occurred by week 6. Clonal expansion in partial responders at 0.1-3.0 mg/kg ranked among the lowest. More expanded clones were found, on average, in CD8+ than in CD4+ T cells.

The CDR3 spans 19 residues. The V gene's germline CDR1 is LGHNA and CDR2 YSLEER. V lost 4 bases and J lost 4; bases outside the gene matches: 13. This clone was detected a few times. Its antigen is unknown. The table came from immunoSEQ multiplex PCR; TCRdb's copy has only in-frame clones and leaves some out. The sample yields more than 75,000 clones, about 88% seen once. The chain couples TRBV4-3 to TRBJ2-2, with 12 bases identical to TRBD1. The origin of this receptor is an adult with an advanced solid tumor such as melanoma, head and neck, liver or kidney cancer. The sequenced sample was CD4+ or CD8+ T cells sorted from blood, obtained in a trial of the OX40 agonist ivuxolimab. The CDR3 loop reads CASSPPPVGQGAATGELFF. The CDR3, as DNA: TGCGCCAGCAGCCCCCCCCCGGTGGGACAGGGGGCGGCCACCGGGGAGCTGTTTTTT.